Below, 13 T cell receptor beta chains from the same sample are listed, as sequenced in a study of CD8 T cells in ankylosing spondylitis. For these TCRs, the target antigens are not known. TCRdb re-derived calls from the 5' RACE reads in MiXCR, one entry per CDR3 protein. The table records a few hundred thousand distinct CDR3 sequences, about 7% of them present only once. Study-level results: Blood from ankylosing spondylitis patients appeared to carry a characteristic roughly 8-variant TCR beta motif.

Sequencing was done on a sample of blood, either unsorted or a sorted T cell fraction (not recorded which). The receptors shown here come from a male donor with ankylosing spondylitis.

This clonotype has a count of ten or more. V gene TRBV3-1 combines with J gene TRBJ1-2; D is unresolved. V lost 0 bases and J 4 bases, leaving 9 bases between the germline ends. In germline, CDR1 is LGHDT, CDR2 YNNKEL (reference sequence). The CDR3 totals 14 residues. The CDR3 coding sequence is TGTGCCAGCAGCCAAGATCTTGAAAGCTATGGCTACACCTTC. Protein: CASSQDLESYGYTF.

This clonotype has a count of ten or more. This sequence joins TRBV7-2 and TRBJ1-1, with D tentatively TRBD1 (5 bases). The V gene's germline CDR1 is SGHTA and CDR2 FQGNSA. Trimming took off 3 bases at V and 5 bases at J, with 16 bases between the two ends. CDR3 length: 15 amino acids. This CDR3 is CASSFTGRVVTEAFF. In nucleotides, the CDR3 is TGTGCCAGCAGCTTCACTGGCAGGGTAGTAACTGAAGCTTTCTTT. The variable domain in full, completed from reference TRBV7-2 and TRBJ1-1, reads GAGVSQSPSNKVTEKGKDVELRCDPISGHTALYWYRQSLGQGLEFLIYFQGNSAPDKSGLPSDRFSAERTGGSVSTLTIQRTQQEDSAVYLCASSFTGRVVTEAFFGQGTRLTVV.

CDR3 amino acids: CASPPLVGSHFFRGHEQFF. As DNA, the CDR3 is TGTGCCAGCCCGCCCCTCGTAGGTTCCCATTTTTTTAGGGGACATGAGCAGTTCTTC. The chain carries TRBV18 and TRBJ2-1; perhaps D is TRBD1 or TRBD2 (5 bases each). Germline V gene sequence: CDR1 KGHSH, CDR2 LQKENI. V gave up 8 bases and J gave up 8 bases, with 34 bases separating them. CDR3 length: 19 residues.

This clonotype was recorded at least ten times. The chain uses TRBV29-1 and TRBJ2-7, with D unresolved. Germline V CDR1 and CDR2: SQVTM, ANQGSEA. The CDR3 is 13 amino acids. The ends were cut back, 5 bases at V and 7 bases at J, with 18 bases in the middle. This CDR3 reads CSVFSNSAAEQYF. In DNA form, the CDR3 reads TGCAGCGTTTTTAGTAACAGCGCAGCGGAGCAGTACTTC.

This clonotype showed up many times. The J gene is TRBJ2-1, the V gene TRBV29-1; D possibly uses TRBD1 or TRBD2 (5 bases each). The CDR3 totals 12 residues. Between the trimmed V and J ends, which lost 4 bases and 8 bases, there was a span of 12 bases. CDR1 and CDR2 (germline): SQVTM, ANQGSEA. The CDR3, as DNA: TGCAGCGTTGCCCGGTTGGGGGATGAGCAGTTCTTC. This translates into CSVARLGDEQFF.

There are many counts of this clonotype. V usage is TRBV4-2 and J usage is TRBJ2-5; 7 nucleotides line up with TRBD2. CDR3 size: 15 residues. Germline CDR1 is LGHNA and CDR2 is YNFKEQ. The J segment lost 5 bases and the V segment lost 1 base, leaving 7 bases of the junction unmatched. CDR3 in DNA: TGTGCCAGCAGCCAAGCCGCGGGAGAACAGGAGACCCAGTACTTC. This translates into CASSQAAGEQETQYF.

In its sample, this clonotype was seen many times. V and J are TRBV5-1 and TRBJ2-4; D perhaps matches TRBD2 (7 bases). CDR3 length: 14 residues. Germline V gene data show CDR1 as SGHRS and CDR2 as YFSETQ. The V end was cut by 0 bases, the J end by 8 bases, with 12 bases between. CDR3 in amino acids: CASSLVGGADIQYF. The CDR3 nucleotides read TGCGCCAGCAGCTTGGTTGGGGGGGCGGACATTCAGTACTTC.

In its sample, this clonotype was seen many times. CDR3 DNA: TGCGCCAGCAGCCACTTATCCGGGACAGGGGCCTTTAGCTATGGCTACACCTTC. Protein: CASSHLSGTGAFSYGYTF. This sequence joins TRBV4-3 and TRBJ1-2, with 10 bases aligning to TRBD1. J gave up 4 bases and V 3 bases, and 14 bases lay outside the gene matches. CDR1 LGHNA and CDR2 YSLEER come from the germline V gene. This CDR3 has 18 amino acids.

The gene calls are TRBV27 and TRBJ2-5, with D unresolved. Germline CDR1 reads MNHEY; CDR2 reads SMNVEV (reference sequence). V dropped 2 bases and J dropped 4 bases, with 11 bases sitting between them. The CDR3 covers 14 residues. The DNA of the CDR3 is TGTGCCAGCAGTTTAATGGGCAGGAGAGAGACCCAGTACTTC. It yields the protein CASSLMGRRETQYF.

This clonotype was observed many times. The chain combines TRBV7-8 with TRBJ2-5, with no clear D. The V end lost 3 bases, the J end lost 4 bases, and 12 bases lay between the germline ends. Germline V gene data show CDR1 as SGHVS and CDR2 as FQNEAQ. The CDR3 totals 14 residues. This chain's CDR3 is CASSFAPDLETQYF. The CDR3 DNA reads TGTGCCAGCAGCTTTGCTCCGGACCTAGAGACCCAGTACTTC.

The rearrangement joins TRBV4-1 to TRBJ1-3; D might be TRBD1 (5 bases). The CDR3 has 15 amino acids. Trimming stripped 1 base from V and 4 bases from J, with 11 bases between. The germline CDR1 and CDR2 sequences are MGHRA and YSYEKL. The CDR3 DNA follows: TGCGCCAGCAGCCAAGCCGGGGGGTACGGAAACACCATATATTTT. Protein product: CASSQAGGYGNTIYF.

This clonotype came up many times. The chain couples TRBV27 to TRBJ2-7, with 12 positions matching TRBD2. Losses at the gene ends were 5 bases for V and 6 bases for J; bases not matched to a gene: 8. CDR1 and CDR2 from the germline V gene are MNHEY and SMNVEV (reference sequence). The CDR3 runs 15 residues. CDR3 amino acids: CASSGRTSGTSEQYF. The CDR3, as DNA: TGTGCCAGCAGTGGCCGGACTAGCGGGACTAGCGAGCAGTACTTC.

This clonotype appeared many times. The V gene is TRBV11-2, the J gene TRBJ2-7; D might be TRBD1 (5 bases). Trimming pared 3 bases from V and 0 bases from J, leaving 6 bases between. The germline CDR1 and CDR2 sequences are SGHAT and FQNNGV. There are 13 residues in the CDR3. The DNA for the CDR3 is TGTGCCAGCAGCTTCAGGGACTCCTACGAGCAGTACTTC. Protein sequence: CASSFRDSYEQYF.